This T cell receptor (beta chain) was captured in a study of T cell repertoires in cytomegalovirus infection. Details on this clonotype: Antigen unknown.

TCRdb re-called the reads through MiXCR, storing one row per CDR3 protein. The repertoire includes 800,000 to 950,000 distinct CDR3 sequences, approximately 29% of them detected once, and around 12% sits in the top ten. CDR3 length: 16 residues. Germline assignment: CDR1 LGHNT and CDR2 FRNRAP. With V trimmed by 5 bases and J by 5 bases, 11 bases remained unmatched. This clonotype was sampled from a human donor in good health (CMV status not recorded). Some clones in this sample may be carry-over from other donors' samples. Specimen: cultured CD8+ T cells from PBMCs, collected from culture after CMV antigen stimulation. This chain connects TRBV12-5 to TRBJ2-1, with 8 bases aligning to TRBD1. CDR3 in DNA: TGTGCTAGTGGTCCAGCAGGACAGGGCTCGGACAATGAGCAGTTCTTC. It yields the protein CASGPAGQGSDNEQFF.